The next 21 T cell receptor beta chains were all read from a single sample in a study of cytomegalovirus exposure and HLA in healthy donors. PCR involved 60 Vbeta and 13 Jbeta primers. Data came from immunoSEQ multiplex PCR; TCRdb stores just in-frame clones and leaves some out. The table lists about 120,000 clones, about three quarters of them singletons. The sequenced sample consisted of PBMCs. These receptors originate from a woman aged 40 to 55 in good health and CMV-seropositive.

The CDR3 nucleotides are TGCGCCAGCAGCCGGAGCGGGGCCACTCAGGGTGAGCAGTTCTTC. This encodes CASSRSGATQGEQFF. The V gene is TRBV5-1, the J gene TRBJ2-1, with 7 positions matching TRBD2. This CDR3 region has 15 residues. Per germline, CDR1 SGHRS and CDR2 YFSETQ. With 4 bases clipped from V and 9 bases from J, the junction kept 13 bases outside the gene matches.

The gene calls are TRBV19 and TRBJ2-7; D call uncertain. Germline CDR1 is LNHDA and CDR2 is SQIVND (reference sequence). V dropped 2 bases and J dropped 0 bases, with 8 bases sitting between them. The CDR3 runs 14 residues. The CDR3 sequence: CASSIRIHSYEQYF. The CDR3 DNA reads TGTGCCAGTAGTATACGAATACACTCCTACGAGCAGTACTTC.

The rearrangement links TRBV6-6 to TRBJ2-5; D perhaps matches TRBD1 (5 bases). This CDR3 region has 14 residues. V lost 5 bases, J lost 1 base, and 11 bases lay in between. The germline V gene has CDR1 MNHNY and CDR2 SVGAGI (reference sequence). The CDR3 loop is CASSSRQIQETQYF. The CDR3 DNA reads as TGTGCCAGCAGTAGTCGACAGATCCAAGAGACCCAGTACTTC.

This CDR3 reads CASSDVGQGINEQFF. Written as DNA, the CDR3 is TGTGCCAGCAGCGACGTGGGTCAGGGAATCAATGAGCAGTTCTTC. The V gene is TRBV7-3, the J gene TRBJ2-1; the D gene is possibly TRBD1 (5 bases). Trimming stripped 5 bases from V and 6 bases from J, with 17 bases between. Per the germline V gene, CDR1 is SGHTA and CDR2 is FQGTGA. This CDR3 is built from 15 residues.

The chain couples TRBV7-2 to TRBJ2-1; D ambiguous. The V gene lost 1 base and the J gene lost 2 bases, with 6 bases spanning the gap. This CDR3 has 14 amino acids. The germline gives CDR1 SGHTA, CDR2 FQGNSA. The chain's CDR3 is CASSLDPTYNEQFF. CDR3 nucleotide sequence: TGTGCCAGCAGCTTAGATCCAACCTACAATGAGCAGTTCTTC.

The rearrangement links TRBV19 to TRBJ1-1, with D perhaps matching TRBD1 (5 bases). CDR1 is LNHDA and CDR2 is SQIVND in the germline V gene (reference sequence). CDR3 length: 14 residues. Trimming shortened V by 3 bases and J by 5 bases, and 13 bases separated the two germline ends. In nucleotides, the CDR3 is TGTGCCAGTAGTATGGATCCGGGGGGTACTGAAGCTTTCTTT. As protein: CASSMDPGGTEAFF.

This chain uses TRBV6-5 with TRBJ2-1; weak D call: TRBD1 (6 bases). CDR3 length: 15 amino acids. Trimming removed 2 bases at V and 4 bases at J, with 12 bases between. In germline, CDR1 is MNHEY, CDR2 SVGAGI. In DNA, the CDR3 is TGTGCCAGCAGTTACGGGGGCGGGCCTTACAATGAGCAGTTCTTC. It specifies CASSYGGGPYNEQFF.

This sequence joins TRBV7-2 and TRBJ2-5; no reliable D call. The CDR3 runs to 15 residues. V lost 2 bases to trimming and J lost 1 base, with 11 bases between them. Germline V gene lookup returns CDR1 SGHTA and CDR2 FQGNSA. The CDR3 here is CASSLYEWAQETQYF. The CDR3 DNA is TGTGCCAGCAGCTTATACGAGTGGGCCCAAGAGACCCAGTACTTC.

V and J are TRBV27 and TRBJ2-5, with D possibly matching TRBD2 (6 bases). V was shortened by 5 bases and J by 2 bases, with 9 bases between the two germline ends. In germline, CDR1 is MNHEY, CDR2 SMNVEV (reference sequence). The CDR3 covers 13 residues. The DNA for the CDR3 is TGTGCCAGCAGTCTCCGGGAGCAAGAGACCCAGTACTTC. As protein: CASSLREQETQYF.

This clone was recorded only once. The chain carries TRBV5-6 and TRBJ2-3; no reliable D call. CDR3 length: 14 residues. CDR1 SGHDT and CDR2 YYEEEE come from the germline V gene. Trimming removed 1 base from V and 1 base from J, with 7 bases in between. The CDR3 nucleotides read TGTGCCAGCAGCTTGTGGCAGGGCACAGATACGCAGTATTTT. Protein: CASSLWQGTDTQYF.

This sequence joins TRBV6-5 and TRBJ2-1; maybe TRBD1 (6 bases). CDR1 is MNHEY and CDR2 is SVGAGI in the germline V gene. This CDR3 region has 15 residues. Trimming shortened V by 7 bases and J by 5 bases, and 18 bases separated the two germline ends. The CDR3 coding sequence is TGTGCCAGCACCGCATCCGGGACACTTAACAATGAGCAGTTCTTC. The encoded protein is CASTASGTLNNEQFF.

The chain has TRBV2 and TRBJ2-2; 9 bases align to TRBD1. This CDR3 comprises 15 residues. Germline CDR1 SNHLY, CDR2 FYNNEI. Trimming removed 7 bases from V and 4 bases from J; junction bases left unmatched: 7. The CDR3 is CASTDRGSVTGELFF. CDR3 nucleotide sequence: TGTGCCAGCACCGACAGGGGGTCGGTCACCGGGGAGCTGTTTTTT.

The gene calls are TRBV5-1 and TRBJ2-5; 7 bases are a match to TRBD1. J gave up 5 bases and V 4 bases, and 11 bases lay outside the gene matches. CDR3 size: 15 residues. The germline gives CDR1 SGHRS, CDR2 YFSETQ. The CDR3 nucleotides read TGCGCCAGCAGCCTACAGGGGTATAGAGAGGAGACCCAGTACTTC. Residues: CASSLQGYREETQYF.

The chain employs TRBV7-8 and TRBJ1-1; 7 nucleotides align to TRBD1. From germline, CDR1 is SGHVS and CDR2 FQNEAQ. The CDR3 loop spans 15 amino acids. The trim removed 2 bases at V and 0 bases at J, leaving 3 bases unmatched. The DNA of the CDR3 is TGTGCCAGCAGCTTACAAGGACAGGTGAACACTGAAGCTTTCTTT. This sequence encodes CASSLQGQVNTEAFF.

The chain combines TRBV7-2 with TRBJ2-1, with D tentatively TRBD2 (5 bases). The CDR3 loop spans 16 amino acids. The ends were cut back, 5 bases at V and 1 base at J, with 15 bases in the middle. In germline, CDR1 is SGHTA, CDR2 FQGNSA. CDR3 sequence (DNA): TGTGCCAGCAGCCTGGACTTCAGAGAGTCCTACAATGAGCAGTTCTTC. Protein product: CASSLDFRESYNEQFF.

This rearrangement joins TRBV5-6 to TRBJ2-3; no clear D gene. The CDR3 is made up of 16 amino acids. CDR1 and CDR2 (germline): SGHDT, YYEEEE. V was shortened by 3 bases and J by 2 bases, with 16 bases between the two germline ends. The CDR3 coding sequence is TGTGCCAGCAGCTCGTGGCCGTCCGTACCCACAGATACGCAGTATTTT. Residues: CASSSWPSVPTDTQYF.

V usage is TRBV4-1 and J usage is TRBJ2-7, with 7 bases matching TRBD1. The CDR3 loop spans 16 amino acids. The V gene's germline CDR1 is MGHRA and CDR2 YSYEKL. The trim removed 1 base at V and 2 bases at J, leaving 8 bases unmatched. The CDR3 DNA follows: TGCGCCAGCAGCCAAGTATTGGGGCAGGGGGCCTACGAGCAGTACTTC. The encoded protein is CASSQVLGQGAYEQYF.

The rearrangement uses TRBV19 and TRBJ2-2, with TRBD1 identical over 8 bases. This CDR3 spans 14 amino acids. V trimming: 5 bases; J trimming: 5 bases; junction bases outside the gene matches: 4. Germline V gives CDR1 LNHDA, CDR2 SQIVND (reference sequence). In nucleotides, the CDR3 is TGTGCCAGTAGTGGGTGGACAGGGACCGGGGAGCTGTTTTTT. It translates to CASSGWTGTGELFF. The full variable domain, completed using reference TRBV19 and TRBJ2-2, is DGGITQSPKYLFRKEGQNVTLSCEQNLNHDAMYWYRQDPGQGLRLIYYSQIVNDFQKGDIAEGYSVSREKKESFPLTVTSAQKNPTAFYLCASSGWTGTGELFFGEGSRLTVL.

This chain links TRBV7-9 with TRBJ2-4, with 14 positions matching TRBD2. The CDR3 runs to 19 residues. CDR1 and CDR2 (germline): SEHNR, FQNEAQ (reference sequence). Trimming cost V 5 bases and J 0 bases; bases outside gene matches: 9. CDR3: CASSTGLAGGPLAKNIQYF. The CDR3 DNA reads TGTGCCAGCAGCACCGGACTAGCGGGGGGTCCGCTAGCCAAAAACATTCAGTACTTC. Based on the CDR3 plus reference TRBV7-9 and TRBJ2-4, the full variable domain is DTGVSQNPRHKITKRGQNVTFRCDPISEHNRLYWYRQTLGQGPEFLTYFQNEAQLEKSRLLSDRFSAERPKGSFSTLEIQRTEQGDSAMYLCASSTGLAGGPLAKNIQYFGAGTRLSVL.

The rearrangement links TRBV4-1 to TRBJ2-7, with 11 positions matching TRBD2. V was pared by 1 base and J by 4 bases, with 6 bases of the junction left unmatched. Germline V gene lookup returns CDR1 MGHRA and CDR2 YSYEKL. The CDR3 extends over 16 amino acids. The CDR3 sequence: CASSQGSSGGWYEQYF. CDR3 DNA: TGCGCCAGCAGCCAAGGGTCTAGCGGGGGGTGGTACGAGCAGTACTTC.

The CDR3, as DNA: TGTGCCAGCAGTTTATTGGGGGAGGGTAGCGGCTACACCTTC. It specifies CASSLLGEGSGYTF. The J gene is TRBJ1-2, the V gene TRBV28; TRBD1 is a possible D gene (5 bases). Germline-derived CDR1 and CDR2 are MDHEN and SYDVKM. CDR3 length equals 14 residues. Trimming stripped 1 base from V and 8 bases from J, with 14 bases between.